The clone carrying this TCR beta chain was seen a single time. The data stem from a study of OX40 agonist ivuxolimab in advanced cancers. Trimming pared 0 bases from V and 2 bases from J, leaving 8 bases between. In germline, CDR1 is MGHRA, CDR2 YSYEKL. The CDR3 runs to 15 residues. Method: immunoSEQ multiplex PCR; TCRdb's copy keeps in-frame clones and lacks some. The sample yields fewer than 70,000 clones, roughly 89% seen once. The receptor was isolated from an adult with an advanced solid tumor such as melanoma, head and neck, liver or kidney cancer. The J gene is TRBJ1-5, the V gene TRBV4-1; the D gene is possibly TRBD1 (5 bases). The material was CD4+ or CD8+ T cells sorted from blood, obtained in a trial of the OX40 agonist ivuxolimab. The CDR3 sequence is CASSQDGAGNQPQHF. CDR3 bases: TGCGCCAGCAGCCAAGATGGGGCGGGCAATCAGCCCCAGCATTTT.